The T cell receptor beta chain described here comes from a study of preoperative IRX-2 immunotherapy in early breast cancer. This table comes from immunoSEQ multiplex PCR, and its TCRdb copy is limited to in-frame clones, with some not included. The repertoire holds under 40,000 clones, with just under 90% as singletons. Comments on this clone: One end of the junction varies from germline; a read error may be responsible.

As to treatment: preoperative locoregional IRX-2 cytokine immunotherapy. This phase Ib study tested locoregional IRX-2 cytokine immunotherapy given before surgery. Germline-derived CDR1 and CDR2 are LGHNA and YNFKEQ. The CDR3 has 18 residues. The sequence was collected from a human donor with breast cancer. Sequencing was performed on tumor tissue, taken after IRX-2 immunotherapy. The chain carries TRBV4-2 and TRBJ2-3, with TRBD2 matching over 12 bases. The CDR3 loop reads CASSSLSSGRAATDTQYF. CDR3 DNA sequence: TGTGCTAGCAGCTCTCTATCTAGCGGGAGGGCCGCGACAGATACGCAGTATTTT.